The sequence of this TCR beta chain was determined in a study of blood T cell repertoires in COVID-19. Background on the study: Collection of acute and convalescent COVID-19 samples took place in the United States, Italy and Spain.

V lost 3 bases to trimming and J lost 10 bases, with 11 bases between them. This CDR3 contains 12 residues. Germline V gives CDR1 KGHDR, CDR2 SFDVKD. Assay: immunoSEQ multiplex PCR; the TCRdb copy retains only in-frame clones and omits some. The sample includes some 290,000 clones, about 85% of them seen just once. The sequencing input was peripheral blood. The chain uses TRBV24-1 and TRBJ1-2; D gene unclear. This receptor was identified in a man aged 18 to 35 with active or convalescent COVID-19. CDR3 protein: CATSDRVNYYTF. In DNA form, the CDR3 reads TGTGCCACCAGTGATCGGGTCAATTACTACACCTTC.